The sequence of this TCR beta chain was determined in a study of blood T cells in healthy people across ages. Study conclusions and caveats: A roughly linear age-dependent decrease characterized TCR beta diversity per million T cells.

With respect to this clonotype: Its antigen is undetermined.

Whenever a sample was processed, at least 7 million PBMCs were isolated. With a J-beta primer mix and a sample-barcoded 5' primer, a second PCR ran about 7 to 11 cycles. TCRdb itself ran the 5' RACE reads through MiXCR, one entry per CDR3 protein. The sample carries over 950,000 distinct CDR3 sequences, roughly half recorded once. This CDR3 is built from 12 residues. Germline CDR1 and CDR2: SGHVS and FNYEAQ. The chain employs TRBV7-6 and TRBJ2-7; no definite D call. The last part of the DNA fits TRBJ2-5 better; the J call may be wrong. The sample taken for sequencing was blood. The TCR was taken from a woman aged 55 to 70 in good health. CDR3 sequence: CASSEGWQTQYF. The CDR3 DNA is TGTGCCAGCAGCGAAGGGTGGCAGACCCAGTACTTC.